The clone carrying this T cell receptor (beta chain) was seen only once. Its specificity is not known. V was cut by 2 bases and J by 5 bases, with 4 bases left in between. The CDR3 spans 11 residues. CDR1 is MNHEY and CDR2 is SVGEGT in the germline V gene. The data derive from a study of T cell responses to AZD1222 COVID-19 vaccine. Sequenced by immunoSEQ multiplex PCR; TCRdb stores in-frame clones only, minus some. The top ten hold roughly 7% of the sample, which has about 79,000 clones, 92% seen once. Study-wide results and caveats: Clonal diversity was possibly underestimated, and the donors were mostly white British, with more females.

The receptor's source is an adult in good health. Sample: peripheral blood, taken on day 0 of MenACWY control vaccination. The rearrangement joins TRBV6-2 or TRBV6-3 to TRBJ2-7, with unresolved D. The CDR3 here is CASSYLDEQYF. The CDR3 coding sequence is TGTGCCAGCAGTTACCTCGACGAGCAGTACTTC.